This TCR beta chain originates from a study of T cells after yellow fever vaccination. About the study: SMART-Seq v4 Ultra Low Input prepared libraries from low-cell fractions.

Study findings and constraints: Abundant clonotypes from the bulk population could get into FACS-sorted repertoires as contaminants. Clonotype sharing between CD4 and CD8 compartments was small.

In germline, CDR1 is SGHTA, CDR2 FQGNSA. The CDR3 is 13 residues long. V was cut by 3 bases and J by 5 bases, with 10 bases left in between. This clonotype has a count of ten or more. The antigen is unknown. The 5'RACE template-switching step produced TCR cDNA and added a universal primer site and UMIs. TCRdb called the 5' RACE reads again in MiXCR, with one record for every CDR3 protein. Here the sample spans roughly 310,000 distinct CDR3 sequences, about 9.5% being singletons. The specimen was PBMCs, collected on the day of the first yellow fever vaccination. The TCR comes from a man aged 18-30 years who received the YFV17D yellow fever vaccine. The chain uses TRBV7-2 and TRBJ1-2; no firm D call. CDR3: CASSFTAGYGYTF. CDR3 DNA sequence: TGTGCCAGCAGCTTTACCGCGGGATATGGCTACACCTTC.